This T cell receptor beta chain was identified in a study of human T cells and chemical hapten exposure. Trimming took 6 bases from V and 0 from J; bases not matched to a gene: 6. Germline V CDR1 and CDR2: MNHEY, SMNVEV (reference sequence). The CDR3 runs 15 residues. Described time point: patch test 2, 6 weeks after DPC sensitization. Documented treatment: therapeutic diphenylcyclopropenone sensitization with weekly scalp DPC. MiXCR was run by TCRdb on the RACE reads, yielding one entry per CDR3 protein. The sample has approximately 120,000 distinct CDR3 sequences; 9% to 9.5% are singletons. This clonotype was counted at least ten times.

The receptor comes from a woman in her thirties or forties with alopecia areata. Some clones in this sample may be carry-over from other donors' samples. This specimen consisted of whole blood, obtained in connection with sensitization to the hapten diphenylcyclopropenone (DPC). This rearrangement joins TRBV27 to TRBJ2-5; 8 bases fit TRBD2. CDR3 in DNA: TGTGCCAGCAGACGAGTAGCGGGGAACCAAGAGACCCAGTACTTC. This encodes CASRRVAGNQETQYF.